These T cell receptor beta chains were read from a single sample in a study of human thymus T cells. The repertoire was sequenced with immunoSEQ multiplex PCR; TCRdb's copy has only in-frame clones and lacks some. This sample has tens of thousands of clones, with roughly 96% found just once. Material for sequencing was thymus tissue. Receptor source: a boy under two years old with a congenital heart defect but otherwise immunologically healthy. Both conserved end residues are part of each CDR3. D genes are given only for firm matches. Clone size is stated in some rows and not others, as once, few, many or a class when expanded.

v_gene: TRBV7-3; j_gene: TRBJ1-1; len: 15; d_gene: NA; abundance: NA; CDR3aa: CASSVGTAEDTEAFF; CDR3nt: TGTGCCAGCAGCGTAGGGACTGCGGAGGACACTGAAGCTTTCTTT
v_gene: TRBV4-3; j_gene: TRBJ2-1; len: 15; d_gene: TRBD1; abundance: NA; CDR3aa: CASSQDTGGYNEQFF; CDR3nt: TGCGCCAGCAGCCAAGATACAGGGGGCTACAATGAGCAGTTCTTC
v_gene: TRBV14; j_gene: TRBJ2-1; len: 16; d_gene: NA; abundance: once; CDR3aa: CASSQVNSPFLDEQFF; CDR3nt: TGTGCCAGCAGCCAAGTTAATTCCCCCTTCCTGGATGAGCAGTTCTTC
v_gene: TRBV25-1; j_gene: TRBJ2-3; len: 17; d_gene: TRBD2; abundance: NA; CDR3aa: CASSEAGPLMPTDTQYF; CDR3nt: TGTGCCAGCAGCGAAGCGGGGCCCCTCATGCCCACAGATACGCAGTATTTT
v_gene: TRBV19; j_gene: TRBJ1-3; len: 16; d_gene: NA; abundance: NA; CDR3aa: CASSTADRRSGNTIYF; CDR3nt: TGTGCCAGTAGTACGGCGGACAGACGCTCTGGAAACACCATATATTTT
v_gene: TRBV4-3; j_gene: TRBJ2-1; len: 16; d_gene: NA; abundance: NA; CDR3aa: CASSQEWGGGNNEQFF; CDR3nt: TGCGCCAGCAGCCAAGAATGGGGGGGCGGGAATAATGAGCAGTTCTTC
v_gene: TRBV19; j_gene: TRBJ2-1; len: 11; d_gene: NA; abundance: NA; CDR3aa: CASKQGNEQFF; CDR3nt: TGTGCCAGTAAACAGGGAAATGAGCAGTTCTTC
v_gene: TRBV19; j_gene: TRBJ2-7; len: 11; d_gene: NA; abundance: NA; CDR3aa: CASSTKYEQYF; CDR3nt: TGTGCCAGTAGTACAAAGTACGAGCAGTACTTC
v_gene: TRBV5-8; j_gene: TRBJ2-1; len: 19; d_gene: NA; abundance: once; CDR3aa: CASSLSRGGWTVAYNEQFF; CDR3nt: TGTGCCAGCAGCCTGAGCAGGGGGGGCTGGACAGTCGCCTACAATGAGCAGTTCTTC
v_gene: TRBV6-1; j_gene: TRBJ2-7; len: 11; d_gene: NA; abundance: NA; CDR3aa: CASSEQSLRRF; CDR3nt: TGTGCCAGCAGTGAACAGAGCTTAAGGCGGTTC
v_gene: TRBV2; j_gene: TRBJ1-5; len: 16; d_gene: NA; abundance: NA; CDR3aa: CASSDRGSDSNQPQHF; CDR3nt: TGTGCCAGCAGTGATCGGGGCTCCGATAGCAATCAGCCCCAGCATTTT
v_gene: TRBV7-2; j_gene: TRBJ1-3; len: 17; d_gene: NA; abundance: NA; CDR3aa: CASSPLLSGGKGNTIYF; CDR3nt: TGTGCCAGCAGCCCCCTCTTGAGTGGGGGGAAAGGAAACACCATATATTTT
v_gene: TRBV7-9; j_gene: TRBJ1-1; len: 18; d_gene: NA; abundance: NA; CDR3aa: CASSTQRKISRANTEAFF; CDR3nt: TGTGCCAGCAGCACCCAGCGTAAAATCTCGAGGGCGAACACTGAAGCTTTCTTT
v_gene: TRBV7-2; j_gene: TRBJ2-5; len: 13; d_gene: NA; abundance: NA; CDR3aa: CASSQIVVGTQYF; CDR3nt: TGTGCCAGCAGCCAGATCGTTGTAGGGACCCAGTACTTC
v_gene: TRBV18; j_gene: TRBJ2-1; len: 23; d_gene: TRBD2; abundance: NA; CDR3aa: CASSPWTSGRAEVGSLSYNEQFF; CDR3nt: TGTGCCAGCTCACCCTGGACTAGCGGGAGGGCCGAGGTAGGGTCCCTCTCCTACAATGAGCAGTTCTTC
v_gene: TRBV5-6; j_gene: TRBJ1-1; len: 15; d_gene: NA; abundance: NA; CDR3aa: CASSSWRGRNTEAFF; CDR3nt: TGTGCCAGCAGCTCCTGGCGGGGGCGCAACACTGAAGCTTTCTTT
v_gene: TRBV29-1; j_gene: TRBJ2-2; len: 12; d_gene: TRBD1; abundance: NA; CDR3aa: CSVRRQGGELFF; CDR3nt: TGCAGCGTTCGCCGACAGGGCGGGGAGCTGTTTTTT
v_gene: TRBV7-9; j_gene: TRBJ2-5; len: 12; d_gene: NA; abundance: NA; CDR3aa: CASSLGGGTQYF; CDR3nt: TGTGCCAGCAGCTTGGGAGGGGGGACCCAGTACTTC
v_gene: TRBV5-1; j_gene: TRBJ2-6; len: 13; d_gene: NA; abundance: NA; CDR3aa: CASKTAGKNVLTF; CDR3nt: TGCGCCAGCAAAACGGCAGGGAAAAACGTCCTGACTTTC
v_gene: TRBV7-9; j_gene: TRBJ2-2; len: 16; d_gene: TRBD2; abundance: NA; CDR3aa: CASSLSAGLSVGELFF; CDR3nt: TGTGCCAGCAGCTTATCAGCGGGACTGTCGGTCGGGGAGCTGTTTTTT
v_gene: TRBV6-4; j_gene: TRBJ2-2; len: 12; d_gene: NA; abundance: NA; CDR3aa: CASSGRTGELFF; CDR3nt: TGTGCCAGCAGTGGGCGAACCGGGGAGCTGTTTTTT
v_gene: TRBV14; j_gene: TRBJ1-2; len: 16; d_gene: TRBD1; abundance: NA; CDR3aa: CASSQVAGQVWNGYTF; CDR3nt: TGTGCCAGCAGCCAAGTTGCCGGACAGGTCTGGAATGGCTACACCTTC
v_gene: TRBV19; j_gene: TRBJ2-1; len: 15; d_gene: TRBD2; abundance: NA; CDR3aa: CASSPGLAGGGEQFF; CDR3nt: TGTGCCAGTAGCCCCGGACTAGCGGGAGGAGGGGAGCAGTTCTTC
v_gene: TRBV15; j_gene: TRBJ1-4; len: 15; d_gene: NA; abundance: NA; CDR3aa: CATSSDHLEEEKLFF; CDR3nt: TGTGCCACCAGCAGTGATCACCTGGAGGAAGAAAAACTGTTTTTT
v_gene: TRBV6-5; j_gene: TRBJ2-7; len: 15; d_gene: TRBD1; abundance: NA; CDR3aa: CASRTGQGSSYEQYF; CDR3nt: TGTGCCAGCAGGACGGGACAGGGGAGCTCCTACGAGCAGTACTTC
v_gene: TRBV7-9; j_gene: TRBJ1-2; len: 15; d_gene: NA; abundance: NA; CDR3aa: CASGTGIPPNYGYTF; CDR3nt: TGTGCCAGCGGGACGGGAATACCTCCCAACTATGGCTACACCTTC
v_gene: TRBV15; j_gene: TRBJ2-7; len: 14; d_gene: NA; abundance: NA; CDR3aa: CATSRDNAGYEQYF; CDR3nt: TGTGCCACCAGCAGAGATAACGCGGGATACGAGCAGTACTTC
v_gene: TRBV21-1; j_gene: TRBJ2-7; len: 16; d_gene: NA; abundance: NA; CDR3aa: CASSKRRTGGSYEQYF; CDR3nt: TGTGCCAGCAGCAAAAGGAGGACAGGTGGTTCCTACGAGCAGTACTTC
v_gene: TRBV7-2; j_gene: TRBJ2-5; len: 17; d_gene: NA; abundance: NA; CDR3aa: CASSARTGGPTSETQYF; CDR3nt: TGTGCCAGCAGCGCGAGAACCGGGGGGCCGACGTCAGAGACCCAGTACTTC
v_gene: TRBV6-4; j_gene: TRBJ2-3; len: 15; d_gene: TRBD2; abundance: NA; CDR3aa: CASSDSGGGEDTQYF; CDR3nt: TGTGCCAGCAGTGACTCGGGGGGAGGGGAAGATACGCAGTATTTT
v_gene: TRBV6-4; j_gene: TRBJ1-2; len: 15; d_gene: NA; abundance: NA; CDR3aa: CASSDSISRGNGYTF; CDR3nt: TGTGCCAGCAGTGACTCGATTAGCAGGGGAAATGGCTACACCTTC
v_gene: TRBV9; j_gene: TRBJ1-2; len: 15; d_gene: NA; abundance: once; CDR3aa: CASSGYPDAHYGYTF; CDR3nt: TGTGCCAGCAGCGGTTATCCGGACGCCCACTATGGCTACACCTTC
v_gene: TRBV7-9; j_gene: TRBJ2-7; len: 13; d_gene: NA; abundance: NA; CDR3aa: CASSFVGGREQYF; CDR3nt: TGTGCCAGCAGCTTTGTCGGGGGGCGCGAGCAGTACTTC
v_gene: TRBV28; j_gene: TRBJ1-2; len: 12; d_gene: NA; abundance: NA; CDR3aa: CASSLGGSGYTF; CDR3nt: TGTGCCAGCAGTTTAGGGGGGTCTGGCTACACCTTC
v_gene: TRBV5-1; j_gene: TRBJ2-7; len: 13; d_gene: NA; abundance: NA; CDR3aa: CASSLDRRNEQYF; CDR3nt: TGCGCCAGCAGCTTGGATCGGCGTAACGAGCAGTACTTC
v_gene: TRBV7-2; j_gene: TRBJ2-7; len: 14; d_gene: TRBD1; abundance: NA; CDR3aa: CASSSGTGDDEQYF; CDR3nt: TGTGCCAGCAGCTCTGGGACAGGGGACGACGAGCAGTACTTC
v_gene: TRBV29-1; j_gene: TRBJ2-7; len: 16; d_gene: TRBD2; abundance: NA; CDR3aa: CSVEVGRGPKAYEQYF; CDR3nt: TGCAGCGTTGAAGTCGGGAGGGGTCCCAAAGCCTACGAGCAGTACTTC
v_gene: TRBV27; j_gene: TRBJ1-2; len: 11; d_gene: NA; abundance: NA; CDR3aa: CASSFKGGYTF; CDR3nt: TGTGCCAGCAGTTTTAAGGGTGGCTACACCTTC
v_gene: TRBV6-1; j_gene: TRBJ2-1; len: 14; d_gene: TRBD2; abundance: NA; CDR3aa: CASSPTSGNNEQFF; CDR3nt: TGTGCCAGCAGCCCGACTAGCGGGAATAATGAGCAGTTCTTC
v_gene: TRBV19; j_gene: TRBJ1-5; len: 19; d_gene: TRBD1; abundance: NA; CDR3aa: CASSIIGGQGQRDNQPQHF; CDR3nt: TGTGCCAGTAGTATTATAGGCGGACAGGGACAGCGGGATAATCAGCCCCAGCATTTT
v_gene: TRBV11-2; j_gene: TRBJ1-1; len: 16; d_gene: TRBD1; abundance: NA; CDR3aa: CASSHITGEPNTEAFF; CDR3nt: TGTGCCAGCAGCCATATTACAGGGGAGCCGAACACTGAAGCTTTCTTT
v_gene: TRBV6-1; j_gene: TRBJ1-6; len: 15; d_gene: NA; abundance: NA; CDR3aa: CASRGGGGHNSPLHF; CDR3nt: TGTGCCTCTCGAGGCGGGGGAGGGCATAATTCACCCCTCCACTTT
v_gene: TRBV7-2; j_gene: TRBJ2-7; len: 16; d_gene: NA; abundance: NA; CDR3aa: CASSLEERQGAYEQYF; CDR3nt: TGTGCCAGCAGCTTAGAGGAGAGGCAGGGAGCCTACGAGCAGTACTTC
v_gene: TRBV7-9; j_gene: TRBJ1-4; len: 19; d_gene: NA; abundance: once; CDR3aa: CASSLLWGHKSATNEKLFF; CDR3nt: TGTGCCAGCAGCCTACTCTGGGGACACAAGTCAGCAACTAATGAAAAACTGTTTTTT
v_gene: TRBV4-1; j_gene: TRBJ2-1; len: 15; d_gene: TRBD1; abundance: NA; CDR3aa: CASSRGGGPYNEQFF; CDR3nt: TGCGCCAGCAGCCGAGGGGGCGGACCCTACAATGAGCAGTTCTTC
v_gene: TRBV18; j_gene: TRBJ2-5; len: 17; d_gene: TRBD1; abundance: NA; CDR3aa: CASSPKPTGRGKETQYF; CDR3nt: TGTGCCAGCTCACCCAAACCGACAGGGCGCGGAAAAGAGACCCAGTACTTC
v_gene: TRBV5-4; j_gene: TRBJ1-6; len: 16; d_gene: NA; abundance: NA; CDR3aa: CASSLGTSSYNSPLHF; CDR3nt: TGTGCCAGCAGCTTGGGAACTAGCTCCTATAATTCACCCCTCCACTTT
v_gene: TRBV4-1; j_gene: TRBJ1-5; len: 17; d_gene: NA; abundance: NA; CDR3aa: CASSPRGTNPSNQPQHF; CDR3nt: TGCGCCAGCAGCCCTCGGGGCACTAACCCTAGCAATCAGCCCCAGCATTTT
v_gene: TRBV6-5; j_gene: TRBJ2-5; len: 13; d_gene: NA; abundance: NA; CDR3aa: CASSGWERNFQHF; CDR3nt: TGTGCCAGCAGTGGGTGGGAGAGAAATTTCCAGCACTTC
v_gene: TRBV4-3; j_gene: TRBJ1-2; len: 13; d_gene: NA; abundance: NA; CDR3aa: CASSHDKPIGYTF; CDR3nt: TGCGCCAGCAGCCATGATAAACCGATTGGCTACACCTTC
v_gene: TRBV11-3; j_gene: TRBJ1-1; len: 17; d_gene: NA; abundance: NA; CDR3aa: CASSLGQGQTSYTEAFF; CDR3nt: TGTGCCAGCAGCTTGGGGCAGGGCCAGACAAGTTACACTGAAGCTTTCTTT
v_gene: TRBV7-9; j_gene: TRBJ1-6; len: 19; d_gene: TRBD1; abundance: few; CDR3aa: CASSLERQGRRPGDSPLHF; CDR3nt: TGTGCCAGCAGCTTAGAGAGACAGGGGCGGAGGCCAGGGGATTCACCCCTCCACTTT
v_gene: TRBV5-1; j_gene: TRBJ2-3; len: 13; d_gene: NA; abundance: NA; CDR3aa: CASSLGSSDTQYF; CDR3nt: TGCGCCAGCAGCTTAGGGAGTTCAGATACGCAGTATTTT
v_gene: TRBV11-1; j_gene: TRBJ1-2; len: 12; d_gene: NA; abundance: NA; CDR3aa: CASSRDGLGYTF; CDR3nt: TGTGCCAGCAGCCGAGACGGCTTGGGCTACACCTTC